Sequencing of this TCR beta chain was carried out in a study of blood T cells in healthy people across ages. Study-level points and caveats: Donor CMV status was unknown, possibly confounding expanded clonotype changes. Naive and antigen-experienced cells could not be conclusively compared, given unsorted PBMCs.

The donors, healthy Caucasians from Russia, were aged about 6 to 95. The authors ran a second PCR of roughly 7 to 11 cycles using a sample-barcoded 5' primer and a J-beta primer mix. TCRdb processed the 5' RACE reads anew with MiXCR; each CDR3 protein has one entry. The table shows 2 million or so distinct CDR3 sequences, with around half occurring only once. With regard to this clonotype: Its antigen is unknown.

The CDR3 covers 13 residues. V lost 2 bases and J lost 7, with 8 bases in between. Per the germline V gene, CDR1 is KGHDR and CDR2 is SFDVKD. The specimen sequenced was blood. The chain joins TRBV24-1 to TRBJ1-5; D remains unclear. This sequence was found in a woman aged 40-49 years in good health. Here the CDR3 DNA reads TGTGCCACCAGTGATTGGGGAACGCAGCCCCAGCATTTT. This sequence encodes CATSDWGTQPQHF.